Listed here are 13 T cell receptor beta chains from one sample, sequenced in a study of cytomegalovirus exposure and HLA in healthy donors. Vbeta (60) and Jbeta (13) primers were used in the PCR. Sequencing was performed with immunoSEQ multiplex PCR; in TCRdb, only in-frame clones are kept and a portion is missing. The data show fewer than 100,000 clones, with around 73% seen just once and roughly 1.2% held by the top ten. The sample comprised PBMCs. These receptors were collected from a female donor in good health and CMV-seronegative.

This clone was detected once. The chain links TRBV2 to TRBJ1-2, with TRBD1 matching over 7 bases. The V segment lost 7 bases and the J segment 4 bases; nucleotides outside the gene matches: 6. Germline CDR1 and CDR2: SNHLY and FYNNEI. This CDR3 is built from 13 residues. This CDR3 reads CASMNRGAYGYTF. CDR3 coding DNA: TGTGCCAGCATGAACAGGGGAGCCTATGGCTACACCTTC.

This clone was seen a few times. The chain joins TRBV30 to TRBJ1-5; 7 bases match TRBD1. Germline V gene sequence: CDR1 GTSNPN, CDR2 SVGIG (reference sequence). The CDR3 is 15 residues long. With 2 bases clipped from V and 2 bases from J, the junction kept 6 bases outside the gene matches. CDR3 nucleotide sequence: TGTGCCTGGAGTCACAGGGGAGGCGGCAATCAGCCCCAGCATTTT. It specifies CAWSHRGGGNQPQHF.

The sample holds one count of this clone. V is TRBV6-1 and J is TRBJ2-3; 9 bases fit TRBD1. CDR1 MNHNS and CDR2 SASEGT come from the germline V gene. CDR3 size: 15 residues. Trimming at V came to 0 bases and at J to 6 bases, leaving 4 bases not matched to a gene. The CDR3 protein is CASSEAGTGFDTQYF. The CDR3 DNA sequence: TGTGCCAGCAGTGAAGCGGGGACAGGGTTCGATACGCAGTATTTT.

The chain combines TRBV7-9 with TRBJ2-5; D not certain. Trimming removed 1 base at V and 5 bases at J, with 11 bases between. In germline, CDR1 is SEHNR, CDR2 FQNEAQ (reference sequence). This CDR3 is 14 amino acids long. The CDR3 loop is CASSLGSARETQYF. CDR3 nucleotide sequence: TGTGCCAGCAGCTTAGGCAGCGCACGGGAGACCCAGTACTTC.

The chain joins TRBV15 to TRBJ2-7; D is ambiguous. The CDR3 extends over 13 amino acids. From germline, CDR1 is LNHNV and CDR2 YYDKDF (reference sequence). The ends were cut back, 1 base at V and 2 bases at J, with 6 bases in the middle. The DNA of the CDR3 is TGTGCCACCAGCAGAGCTAACGCCTACGAGCAGTACTTC. As protein: CATSRANAYEQYF.

About this clone: Its ends do not fully match the called genes, so a read error is possible. V usage is TRBV27 and J usage is TRBJ2-1, with 10 bases aligning to TRBD2. The CDR3 extends over 17 amino acids. The germline V gene encodes CDR1 MNHEY and CDR2 SMNVEV (reference sequence). This CDR3 is CVSSLPASGSSYNEQFF. CDR3 bases: TGTGTCAGCAGTTTACCGGCTAGCGGGAGCTCCTACAATGAGCAGTTCTTC.

The chain joins TRBV13 to TRBJ2-7; D is undetermined. V lost 5 bases to trimming and J lost 6 bases, with 8 bases between them. Germline V lookup: CDR1 PRHDT, CDR2 FYEKMQ (reference sequence). The CDR3 contains 11 residues. This CDR3 is CASSISREQYF. CDR3 coding DNA: TGTGCCAGCAGCATTAGCCGCGAGCAGTACTTC.

This rearrangement joins TRBV4-1 to TRBJ2-7; 8 nucleotides align to TRBD2. V trimming: 0 bases; J trimming: 4 bases; junction bases outside the gene matches: 5. Germline values: CDR1 MGHRA, CDR2 YSYEKL. The CDR3 runs 15 residues. The DNA of the CDR3 is TGCGCCAGCAGCCAAGACCAAAGCGGGGGATACGAGCAGTACTTC. Protein product: CASSQDQSGGYEQYF.

This clone was detected only a few times. The chain employs TRBV15 and TRBJ1-5, with 9 bases matching TRBD1. V lost 0 bases and J lost 5; bases outside the gene matches: 8. Germline V CDR1 and CDR2: LNHNV, YYDKDF (reference sequence). CDR3 length equals 17 residues. The CDR3 sequence: CATSRDQGQGRDQPQHF. In nucleotides, the CDR3 is TGTGCCACCAGCAGAGATCAGGGACAGGGCAGGGATCAGCCCCAGCATTTT. The full variable domain, with the rest looked up from reference TRBV15 and TRBJ1-5, is DAMVIQNPRYQVTQFGKPVTLSCSQTLNHNVMYWYQQKSSQAPKLLFHYYDKDFNNEADTPDNFQSRRPNTSFCFLDIRSPGLGDTAMYLCATSRDQGQGRDQPQHFGDGTRLSIL.

This clone came up once. The sample contains more than one DNA sequence encoding this CDR3. The genes are TRBV6-5 and TRBJ1-2; weak D call: TRBD1 (5 bases). V lost 2 bases and J 1 base, leaving 8 bases between the germline ends. Per germline, CDR1 MNHEY and CDR2 SVGAGI. CDR3 length: 14 residues. The CDR3 coding sequence is TGTGCCAGCAGTTACCGAACAGGTAACTATGGCTACACCTTC. It is translated as CASSYRTGNYGYTF.

The chain has TRBV19 and TRBJ1-6; D is unclear. The CDR3 is 15 residues long. The ends were cut back, 3 bases at V and 1 base at J, with 7 bases in the middle. Germline CDR1 LNHDA, CDR2 SQIVND (reference sequence). CDR3 residues: CASSIGQSYNSPLHF. The CDR3 nucleotides are TGTGCCAGTAGTATTGGGCAGTCCTATAATTCACCCCTCCACTTT. Variable domain in full (rest from reference TRBV19 and TRBJ1-6): DGGITQSPKYLFRKEGQNVTLSCEQNLNHDAMYWYRQDPGQGLRLIYYSQIVNDFQKGDIAEGYSVSREKKESFPLTVTSAQKNPTAFYLCASSIGQSYNSPLHFGNGTRLTVT.

The rearrangement joins TRBV7-2 to TRBJ1-1; D is unresolved. The V gene's germline CDR1 is SGHTA and CDR2 FQGNSA. The CDR3 contains 11 residues. The V end was cut by 1 base, the J end by 9 bases, with 6 bases between. This CDR3 is CASSLDLKAFF. The CDR3, as DNA: TGTGCCAGCAGCTTAGATCTTAAAGCTTTCTTT.

Details on this clone: One junction end does not reproduce the germline sequence, and a read error may be involved. The rearrangement joins TRBV7-9 to TRBJ1-5; TRBD1 matches 8 bases. The CDR3 is 15 residues long. Germline CDR1 SEHNR, CDR2 FQNEAQ (reference sequence). CDR3 nucleotide sequence: TGTTCCAGCAGCTTAACAGGACAGGGAGATCAGCCCCAGCATTTT. As protein: CSSSLTGQGDQPQHF.